A single sample is the source of the 7 T cell receptor beta chains below, sequenced in a study of T cell repertoires in cytomegalovirus infection (dated by TCRdb to about 2019). Sequencing relied on an Illumina HiSeq 1500. The public reads were reanalyzed by TCRdb: fastp trimming at Q25, MiXCR alignment, in-frame beta chains only. Records with the same CDR3 protein are collapsed into one entry carrying the most frequent genes and DNA. The sample has roughly 630,000 distinct CDR3 sequences on record, less than 25% of them singletons. The leading ten clones occupy under 8.5% of the sample. The sequencing input was CD8+ T cells from PBMCs. These receptors were obtained from a human donor in good health (CMV status not recorded). Some clones in this sample may be carry-over from other donors' samples.

The sample holds many counts of this clonotype. The chain employs TRBV7-2 and TRBJ1-3; D might be TRBD1 (5 bases). Trimming took 3 bases from V and 8 from J, leaving 17 bases between them. CDR3 size: 15 residues. The germline V gene has CDR1 SGHTA and CDR2 FQGNSA. The CDR3 spells CASSFTGYATDTIYF. CDR3 coding DNA: TGTGCCAGCAGCTTTACCGGATACGCGACAGACACCATATATTTT.

This clonotype was observed a few times. The J gene is TRBJ1-2, the V gene TRBV7-2, with D possibly being TRBD1 (6 bases). This CDR3 spans 17 amino acids. CDR1 and CDR2 from the germline V gene are SGHTA and FQGNSA. V was shortened by 5 bases and J by 1 base, with 20 bases between the two germline ends. CDR3 loop: CASSLPEAAGDNYGYTF. The CDR3 nucleotides are TGTGCCAGCAGCCTTCCAGAGGCCGCAGGGGATAACTATGGCTACACCTTC.

This clonotype was detected many times. The rearrangement links TRBV7-6 to TRBJ1-1, with D perhaps matching TRBD1 (5 bases). CDR1 and CDR2 (germline): SGHVS, FNYEAQ. The CDR3 runs to 15 residues. With 5 bases removed from V and 0 bases from J, the gap between germline ends came to 13 bases. The CDR3 DNA sequence: TGTGCCAGCAGCCCATATACAGGATTGAACACTGAAGCTTTCTTT. It translates to CASSPYTGLNTEAFF.

This chain uses TRBV6-6 with TRBJ1-1; D remains ambiguous. The V and J ends lost 7 bases and 4 bases respectively, with 16 bases between them. This CDR3 contains 14 residues. Germline CDR1 and CDR2: MNHNY and SVGAGI (reference sequence). In nucleotides, the CDR3 is TGTGCCAGCACCAACGGGTTCGGGCCCACTGAAGCTTTCTTT. It specifies CASTNGFGPTEAFF.

This clonotype was seen a handful of times. V usage is TRBV9 and J usage is TRBJ1-1; D is possibly TRBD1 (6 bases). The CDR3 sequence is 14 residues long. V gave up 4 bases and J gave up 3 bases, with 13 bases separating them. Germline assignment: CDR1 SGDLS and CDR2 YYNGEE. CDR3 bases: TGTGCCAGCAGCCCCGACAGGAAGGACACTGAAGCTTTCTTT. This translates into CASSPDRKDTEAFF.

The sample holds one count of this clonotype. The chain couples TRBV7-8 to TRBJ2-3; TRBD2 might be the D (5 bases). Trimming took 8 bases from V and 2 from J, leaving 29 bases between them. The CDR3 covers 19 residues. CDR1 and CDR2 (germline): SGHVS, FQNEAQ. In nucleotides, the CDR3 is TGTGCCAGCCGGGGTTCCGGGATTTCATCCCCCGGCCACACAGATACGCAGTATTTT. Protein sequence: CASRGSGISSPGHTDTQYF. Variable domain in full (rest from reference TRBV7-8 and TRBJ2-3): GAGVSQSPRYKVAKRGQDVALRCDPISGHVSLFWYQQALGQGPEFLTYFQNEAQLDKSGLPSDRFFAERPEGSVSTLKIQRTQQEDSAVYLCASRGSGISSPGHTDTQYFGPGTRLTVL.

The gene calls are TRBV28 and TRBJ1-1, with 8 bases lining up with TRBD1. This CDR3 comprises 14 residues. Trimming cost V 4 bases and J 4 bases; bases outside gene matches: 5. Germline assignment: CDR1 MDHEN and CDR2 SYDVKM. CDR3 in DNA: TGTGCCAGCAGTTGGACAGGGTCAGTCACTGAAGCTTTCTTT. Residues: CASSWTGSVTEAFF.